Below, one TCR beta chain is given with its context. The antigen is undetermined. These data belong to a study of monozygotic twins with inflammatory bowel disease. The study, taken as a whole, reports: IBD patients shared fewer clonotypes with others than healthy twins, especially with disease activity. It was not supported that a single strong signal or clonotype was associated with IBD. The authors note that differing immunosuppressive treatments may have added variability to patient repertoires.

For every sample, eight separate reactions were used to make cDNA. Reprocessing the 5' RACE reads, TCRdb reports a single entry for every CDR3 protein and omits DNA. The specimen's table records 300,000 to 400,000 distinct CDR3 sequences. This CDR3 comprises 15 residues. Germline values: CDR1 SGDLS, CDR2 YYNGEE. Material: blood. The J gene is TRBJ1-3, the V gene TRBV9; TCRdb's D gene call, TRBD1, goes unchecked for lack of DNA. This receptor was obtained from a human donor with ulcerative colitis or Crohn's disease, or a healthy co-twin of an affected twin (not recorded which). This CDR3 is CASSGGTGQGNTIYF.